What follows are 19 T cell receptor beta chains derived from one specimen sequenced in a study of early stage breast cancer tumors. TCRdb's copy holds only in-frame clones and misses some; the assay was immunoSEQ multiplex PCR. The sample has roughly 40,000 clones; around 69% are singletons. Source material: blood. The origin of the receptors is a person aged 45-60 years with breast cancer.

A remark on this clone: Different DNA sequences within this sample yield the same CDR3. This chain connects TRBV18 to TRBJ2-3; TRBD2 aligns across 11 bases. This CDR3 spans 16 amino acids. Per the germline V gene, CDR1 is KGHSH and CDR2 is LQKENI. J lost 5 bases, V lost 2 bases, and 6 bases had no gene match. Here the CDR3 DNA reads TGTGCCAGCTCACCAAGAACTAGCGGGAGTGGAGATACGCAGTATTTT. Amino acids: CASSPRTSGSGDTQYF.

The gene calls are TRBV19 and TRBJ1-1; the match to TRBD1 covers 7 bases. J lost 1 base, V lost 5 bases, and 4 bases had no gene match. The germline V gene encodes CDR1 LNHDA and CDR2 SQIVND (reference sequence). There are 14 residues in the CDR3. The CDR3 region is CASSRQGGNTEAFF. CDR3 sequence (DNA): TGTGCCAGTAGTCGACAGGGCGGGAACACTGAAGCTTTCTTT.

This chain's CDR3 is CASSQAAIMNTEAFF. The CDR3 DNA is TGCGCCAGCAGCCAAGCCGCTATTATGAACACTGAAGCTTTCTTT. V gene TRBV4-3 combines with J gene TRBJ1-1; D is undetermined. This CDR3 is 15 amino acids long. Germline V gives CDR1 LGHNA, CDR2 YSLEER. V was cut by 1 base and J by 0 bases, with 9 bases left in between.

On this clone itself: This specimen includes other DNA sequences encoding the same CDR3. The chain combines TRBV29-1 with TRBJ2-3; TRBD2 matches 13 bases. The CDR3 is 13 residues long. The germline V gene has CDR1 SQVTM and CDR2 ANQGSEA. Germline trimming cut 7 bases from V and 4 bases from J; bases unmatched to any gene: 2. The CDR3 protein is CSAGTSGADTQYF. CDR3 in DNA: TGCAGCGCCGGGACTAGCGGGGCAGATACGCAGTATTTT.

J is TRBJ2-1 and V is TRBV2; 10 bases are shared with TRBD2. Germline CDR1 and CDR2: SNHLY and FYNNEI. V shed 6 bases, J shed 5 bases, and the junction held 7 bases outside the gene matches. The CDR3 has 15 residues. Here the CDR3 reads CASSDGTSVNNEQFF. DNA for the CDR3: TGTGCCAGCAGCGATGGGACTAGCGTCAACAATGAGCAGTTCTTC.

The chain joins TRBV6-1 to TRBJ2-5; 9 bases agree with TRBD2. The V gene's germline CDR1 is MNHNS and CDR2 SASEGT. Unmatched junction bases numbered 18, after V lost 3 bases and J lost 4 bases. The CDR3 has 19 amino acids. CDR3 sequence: CASSDGMTRGAGGGETQYF. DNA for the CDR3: TGTGCCAGCAGTGATGGGATGACTAGAGGAGCGGGAGGTGGAGAGACCCAGTACTTC.

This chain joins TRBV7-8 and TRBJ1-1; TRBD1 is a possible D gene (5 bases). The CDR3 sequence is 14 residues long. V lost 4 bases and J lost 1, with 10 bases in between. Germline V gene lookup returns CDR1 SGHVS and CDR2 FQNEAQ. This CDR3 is CASSSTESNTEAFF. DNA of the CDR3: TGTGCCAGCAGCTCGACAGAGTCGAACACTGAAGCTTTCTTT.

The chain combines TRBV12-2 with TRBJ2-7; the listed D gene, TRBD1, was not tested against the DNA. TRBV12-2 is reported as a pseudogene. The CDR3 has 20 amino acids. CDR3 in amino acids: CASRLDRTGTEKKIAYEQYF. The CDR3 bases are TGTGCAAGTCGCTTAGACCGAACCGGGACAGAAAAAAAAATAGCCTACGAGCAGTACTTC.

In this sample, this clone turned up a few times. The CDR3 protein is CASSLVGIAGATIQETQYF. CDR3 sequence (DNA): TGTGCCAGCAGCTTAGTCGGAATAGCGGGGGCCACGATACAAGAGACCCAGTACTTC. The rearrangement uses TRBV7-8 and TRBJ2-5; TRBD2 matches at 9 bases. The trim removed 1 base at V and 2 bases at J, leaving 14 bases unmatched. Germline V gives CDR1 SGHVS, CDR2 FQNEAQ. This CDR3 comprises 19 residues.

The CDR3 nucleotides are TGCAGCGCAGGGTTGGACTATGGCTACACCTTC. It specifies CSAGLDYGYTF. This chain connects TRBV29-1 to TRBJ1-2, with TRBD1 as a possible D gene (5 bases). V was pared by 7 bases and J by 3 bases, with 9 bases between. Per the germline V gene, CDR1 is SQVTM and CDR2 is ANQGSEA. The CDR3 loop spans 11 amino acids.

DNA for the CDR3: TGCGCCAGCAGCGAGGACAGGGAGGGGGTAGCTTTCTTT. This translates into CASSEDREGVAFF. The chain couples TRBV5-1 to TRBJ1-1; 8 nucleotides match TRBD1. The trim removed 4 bases at V and 10 bases at J, leaving 9 bases unmatched. Germline V gene data show CDR1 as SGHRS and CDR2 as YFSETQ. This CDR3 has 13 amino acids.

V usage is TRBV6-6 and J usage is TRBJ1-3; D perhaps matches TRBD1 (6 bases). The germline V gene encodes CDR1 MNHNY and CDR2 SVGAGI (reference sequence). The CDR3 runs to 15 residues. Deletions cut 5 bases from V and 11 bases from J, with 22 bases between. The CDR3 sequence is CASSGRQADREAIYF. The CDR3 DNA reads TGTGCCAGCAGTGGACGACAGGCGGATCGAGAAGCCATATATTTT.

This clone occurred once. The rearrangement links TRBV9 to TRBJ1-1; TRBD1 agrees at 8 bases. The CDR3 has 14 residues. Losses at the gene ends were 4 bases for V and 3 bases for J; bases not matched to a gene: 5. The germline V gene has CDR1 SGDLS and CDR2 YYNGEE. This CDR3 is CASSKNRGDTEAFF. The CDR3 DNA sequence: TGTGCCAGCAGCAAAAACAGGGGGGACACTGAAGCTTTCTTT.

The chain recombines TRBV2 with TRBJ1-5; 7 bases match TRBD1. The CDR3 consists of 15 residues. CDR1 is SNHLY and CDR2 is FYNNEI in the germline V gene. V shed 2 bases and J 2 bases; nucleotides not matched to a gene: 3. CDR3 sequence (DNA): TGTGCCAGCAGTGAAAGGCAGGGGGGCAATCAGCCCCAGCATTTT. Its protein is CASSERQGGNQPQHF.

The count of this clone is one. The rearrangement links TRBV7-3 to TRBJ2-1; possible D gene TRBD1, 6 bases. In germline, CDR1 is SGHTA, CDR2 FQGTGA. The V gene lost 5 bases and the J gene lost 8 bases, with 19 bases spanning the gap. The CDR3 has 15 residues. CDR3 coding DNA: TGTGCCAGCAGCCCTATTGGGGCTCAGGGGTATGAGCAGTTCTTC. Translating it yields CASSPIGAQGYEQFF.

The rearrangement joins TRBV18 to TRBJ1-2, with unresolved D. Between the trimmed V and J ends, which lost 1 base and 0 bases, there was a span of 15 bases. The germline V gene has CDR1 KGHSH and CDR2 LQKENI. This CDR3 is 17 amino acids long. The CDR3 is CASSPLNTDRANYGYTF. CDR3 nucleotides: TGTGCCAGCTCACCACTTAATACAGACCGAGCTAACTATGGCTACACCTTC. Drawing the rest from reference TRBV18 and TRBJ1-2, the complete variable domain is NAGVMQNPRHLVRRRGQEARLRCSPMKGHSHVYWYRQLPEEGLKFMVYLQKENIIDESGMPKERFSAEFPKEGPSILRIQQVVRGDSAAYFCASSPLNTDRANYGYTFGSGTRLTVV.

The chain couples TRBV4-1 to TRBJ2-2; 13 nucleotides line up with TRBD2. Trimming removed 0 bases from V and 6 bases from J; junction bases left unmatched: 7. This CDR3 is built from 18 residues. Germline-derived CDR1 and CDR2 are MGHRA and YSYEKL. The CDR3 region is CASSQDPGTSGTSGELFF. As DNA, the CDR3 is TGCGCCAGCAGCCAAGATCCGGGGACTAGCGGGACATCCGGGGAGCTGTTTTTT.

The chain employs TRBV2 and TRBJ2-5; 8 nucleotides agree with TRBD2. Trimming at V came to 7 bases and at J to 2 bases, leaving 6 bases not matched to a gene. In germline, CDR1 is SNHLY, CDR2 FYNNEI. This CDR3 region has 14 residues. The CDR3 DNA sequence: TGTGCCAGCAAGGGCGGGAGGATGCAAGAGACCCAGTACTTC. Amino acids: CASKGGRMQETQYF. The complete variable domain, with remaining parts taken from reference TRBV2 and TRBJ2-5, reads EPEVTQTPSHQVTQMGQEVILRCVPISNHLYFYWYRQILGQKVEFLVSFYNNEISEKSEIFDDQFSVERPDGSNFTLKIRSTKLEDSAMYFCASKGGRMQETQYFGPGTRLLVL.

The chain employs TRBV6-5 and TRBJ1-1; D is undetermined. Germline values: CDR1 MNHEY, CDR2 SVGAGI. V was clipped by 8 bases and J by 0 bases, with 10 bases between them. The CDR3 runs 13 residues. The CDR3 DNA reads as TGTGCCAGCTACGGCAGGTTGAACACTGAAGCTTTCTTT. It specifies CASYGRLNTEAFF.